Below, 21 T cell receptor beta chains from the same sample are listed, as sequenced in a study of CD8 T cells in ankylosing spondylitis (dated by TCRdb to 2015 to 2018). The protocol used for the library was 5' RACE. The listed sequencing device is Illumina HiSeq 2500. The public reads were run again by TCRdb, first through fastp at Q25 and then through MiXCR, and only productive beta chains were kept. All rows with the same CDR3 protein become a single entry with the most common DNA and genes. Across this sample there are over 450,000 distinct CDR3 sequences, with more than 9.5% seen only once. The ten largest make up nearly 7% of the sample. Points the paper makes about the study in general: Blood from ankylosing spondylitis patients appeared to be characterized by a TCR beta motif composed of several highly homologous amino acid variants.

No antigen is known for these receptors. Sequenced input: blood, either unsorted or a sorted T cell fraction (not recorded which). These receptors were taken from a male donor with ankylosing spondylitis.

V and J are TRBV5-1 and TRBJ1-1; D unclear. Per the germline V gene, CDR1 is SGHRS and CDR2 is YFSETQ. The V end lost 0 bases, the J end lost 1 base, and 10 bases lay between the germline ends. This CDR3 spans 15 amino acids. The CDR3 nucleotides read TGCGCCAGCAGCTTGGGCCTAGACGGGAACACTGAAGCTTTCTTT. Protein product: CASSLGLDGNTEAFF.

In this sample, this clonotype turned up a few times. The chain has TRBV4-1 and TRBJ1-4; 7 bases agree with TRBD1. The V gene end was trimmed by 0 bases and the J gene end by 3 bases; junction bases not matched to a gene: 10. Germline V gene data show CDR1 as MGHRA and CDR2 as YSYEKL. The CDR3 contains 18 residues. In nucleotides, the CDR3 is TGCGCCAGCAGCCAAGAGCCTCAGCGGACAGGCCCTAATGAAAAACTGTTTTTT. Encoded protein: CASSQEPQRTGPNEKLFF.

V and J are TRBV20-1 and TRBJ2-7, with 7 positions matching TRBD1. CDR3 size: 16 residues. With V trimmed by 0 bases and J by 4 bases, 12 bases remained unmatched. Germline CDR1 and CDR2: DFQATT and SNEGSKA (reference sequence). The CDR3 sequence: CSARDTDRVRRYEQYF. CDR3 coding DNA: TGCAGTGCTAGAGACACAGACAGGGTAAGAAGATACGAGCAGTACTTC.

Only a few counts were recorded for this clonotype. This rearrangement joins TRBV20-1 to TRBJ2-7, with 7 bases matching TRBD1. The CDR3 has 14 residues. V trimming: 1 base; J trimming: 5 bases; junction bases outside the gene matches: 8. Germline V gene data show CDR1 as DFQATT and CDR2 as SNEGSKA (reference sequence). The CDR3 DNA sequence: TGCAGTGCTAGAGGAGTGACAGGGACCAACGAGCAGTACTTC. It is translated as CSARGVTGTNEQYF.

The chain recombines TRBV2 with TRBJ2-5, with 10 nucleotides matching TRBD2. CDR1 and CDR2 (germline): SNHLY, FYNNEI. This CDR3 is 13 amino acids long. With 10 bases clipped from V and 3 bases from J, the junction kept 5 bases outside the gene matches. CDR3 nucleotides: TGTGCCAAACTAGCGGGACGGGAAGAGACCCAGTACTTC. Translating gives CAKLAGREETQYF.

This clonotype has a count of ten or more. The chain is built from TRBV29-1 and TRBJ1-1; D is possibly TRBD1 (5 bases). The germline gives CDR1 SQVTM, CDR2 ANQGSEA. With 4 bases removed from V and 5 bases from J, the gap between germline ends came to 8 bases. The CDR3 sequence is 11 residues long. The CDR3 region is CSVVRGTEAFF. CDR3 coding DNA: TGCAGCGTTGTGAGGGGTACTGAAGCTTTCTTT.

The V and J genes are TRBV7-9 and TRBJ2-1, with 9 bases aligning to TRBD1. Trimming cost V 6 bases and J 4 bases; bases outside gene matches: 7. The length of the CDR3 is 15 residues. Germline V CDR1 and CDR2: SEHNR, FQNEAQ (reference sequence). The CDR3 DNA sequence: TGTGCCAGCAGGCCCGGGACAGGGATTTACAATGAGCAGTTCTTC. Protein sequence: CASRPGTGIYNEQFF.

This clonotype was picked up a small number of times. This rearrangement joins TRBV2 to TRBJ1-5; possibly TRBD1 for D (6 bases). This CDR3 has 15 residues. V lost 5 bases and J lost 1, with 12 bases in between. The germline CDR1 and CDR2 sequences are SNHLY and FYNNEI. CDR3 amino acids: CASSPLQGSNQPQHF. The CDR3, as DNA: TGTGCCAGCAGTCCACTCCAGGGGAGCAATCAGCCCCAGCATTTT.

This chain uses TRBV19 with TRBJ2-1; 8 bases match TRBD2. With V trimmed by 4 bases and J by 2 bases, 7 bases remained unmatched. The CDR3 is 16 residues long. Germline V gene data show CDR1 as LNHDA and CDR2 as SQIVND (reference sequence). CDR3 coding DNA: TGTGCCAGTAGTACCAGAGCGGGAGCCGCCTACAATGAGCAGTTCTTC. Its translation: CASSTRAGAAYNEQFF.

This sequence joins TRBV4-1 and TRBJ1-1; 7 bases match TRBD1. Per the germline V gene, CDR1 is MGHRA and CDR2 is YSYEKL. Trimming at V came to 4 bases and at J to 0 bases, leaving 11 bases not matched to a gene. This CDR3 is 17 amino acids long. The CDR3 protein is CASSPDSRGWVNTEAFF. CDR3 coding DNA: TGCGCCAGCAGCCCAGATAGCAGGGGGTGGGTGAACACTGAAGCTTTCTTT.

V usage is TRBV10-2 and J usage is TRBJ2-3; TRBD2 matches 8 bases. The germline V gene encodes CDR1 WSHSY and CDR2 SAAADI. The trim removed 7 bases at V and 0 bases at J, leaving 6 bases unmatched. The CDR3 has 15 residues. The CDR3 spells CASNVASGSTDTQYF. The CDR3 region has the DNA TGCGCCAGCAATGTCGCTAGCGGGAGCACAGATACGCAGTATTTT.

The CDR3 nucleotides read TGCAGTGCTAGAGATCATGGCAGGGATGAGCAGTTCTTC. Translation: CSARDHGRDEQFF. The chain uses TRBV20-1 and TRBJ2-1; TRBD1 might be the D (5 bases). Germline CDR1 and CDR2: DFQATT and SNEGSKA (reference sequence). This CDR3 is 13 amino acids long. The ends were cut back, 0 bases at V and 8 bases at J, with 11 bases in the middle.

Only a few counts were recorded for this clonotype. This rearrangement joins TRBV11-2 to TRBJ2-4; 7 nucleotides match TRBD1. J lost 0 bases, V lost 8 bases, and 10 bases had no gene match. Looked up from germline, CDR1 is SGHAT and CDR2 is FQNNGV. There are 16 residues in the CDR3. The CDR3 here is CASGEGAGLAKNIQYF. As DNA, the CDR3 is TGTGCCAGCGGTGAGGGGGCGGGCCTAGCCAAAAACATTCAGTACTTC.

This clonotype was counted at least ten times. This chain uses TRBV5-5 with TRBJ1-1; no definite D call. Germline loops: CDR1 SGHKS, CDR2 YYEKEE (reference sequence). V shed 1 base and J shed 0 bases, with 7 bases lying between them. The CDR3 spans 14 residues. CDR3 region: CASSLQRMNTEAFF. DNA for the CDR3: TGTGCCAGCAGCTTGCAGAGAATGAACACTGAAGCTTTCTTT.

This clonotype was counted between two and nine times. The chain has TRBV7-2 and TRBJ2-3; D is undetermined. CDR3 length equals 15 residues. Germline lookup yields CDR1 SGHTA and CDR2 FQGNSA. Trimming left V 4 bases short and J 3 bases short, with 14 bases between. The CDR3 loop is CASSYLLVVTDTQYF. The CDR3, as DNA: TGTGCCAGCAGCTACCTTTTAGTTGTTACAGATACGCAGTATTTT.

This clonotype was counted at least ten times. The CDR3 region has the DNA TGCGCCAGCAGCTTGGCGGGTCAGAACTATGGCTACACCTTC. Translation: CASSLAGQNYGYTF. The rearrangement links TRBV5-1 to TRBJ1-2; no definite D call. Germline V gene sequence: CDR1 SGHRS, CDR2 YFSETQ. Trimming pared 0 bases from V and 2 bases from J, leaving 8 bases between. This CDR3 contains 14 residues.

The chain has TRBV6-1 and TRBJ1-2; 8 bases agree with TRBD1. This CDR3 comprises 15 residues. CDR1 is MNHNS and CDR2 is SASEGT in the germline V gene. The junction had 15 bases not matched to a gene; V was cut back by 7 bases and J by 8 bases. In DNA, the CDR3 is TGTGCCAGCACAAGACCGACAGGGGTGTATGGGGGCTACACCTTC. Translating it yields CASTRPTGVYGGYTF.

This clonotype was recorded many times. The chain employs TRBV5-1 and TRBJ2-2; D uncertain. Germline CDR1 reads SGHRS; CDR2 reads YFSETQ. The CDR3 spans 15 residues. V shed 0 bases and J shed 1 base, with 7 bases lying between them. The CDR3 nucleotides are TGCGCCAGCAGCTTGGGGGCCGTGAACACCGGGGAGCTGTTTTTT. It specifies CASSLGAVNTGELFF.

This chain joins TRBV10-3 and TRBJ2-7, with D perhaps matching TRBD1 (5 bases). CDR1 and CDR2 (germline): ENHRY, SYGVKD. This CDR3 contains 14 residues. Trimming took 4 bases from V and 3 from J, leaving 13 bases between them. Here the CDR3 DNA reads TGTGCCATCAGTGGCCCCGGGCAGGGCTACGAGCAGTACTTC. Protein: CAISGPGQGYEQYF.

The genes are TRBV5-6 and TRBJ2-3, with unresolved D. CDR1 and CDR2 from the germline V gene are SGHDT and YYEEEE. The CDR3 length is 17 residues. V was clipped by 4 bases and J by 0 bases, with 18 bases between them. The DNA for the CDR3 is TGTGCCAGCAGCCGCAGATTGACCCGAACTAGCACAGATACGCAGTATTTT. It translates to CASSRRLTRTSTDTQYF.

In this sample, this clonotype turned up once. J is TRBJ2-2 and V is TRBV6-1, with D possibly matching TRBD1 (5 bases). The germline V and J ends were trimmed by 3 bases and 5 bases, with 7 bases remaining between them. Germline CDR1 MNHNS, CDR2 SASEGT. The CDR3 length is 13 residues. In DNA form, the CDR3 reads TGTGCCAGCAGTGAGGGGCCAACCGGGGAGCTGTTTTTT. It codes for CASSEGPTGELFF.